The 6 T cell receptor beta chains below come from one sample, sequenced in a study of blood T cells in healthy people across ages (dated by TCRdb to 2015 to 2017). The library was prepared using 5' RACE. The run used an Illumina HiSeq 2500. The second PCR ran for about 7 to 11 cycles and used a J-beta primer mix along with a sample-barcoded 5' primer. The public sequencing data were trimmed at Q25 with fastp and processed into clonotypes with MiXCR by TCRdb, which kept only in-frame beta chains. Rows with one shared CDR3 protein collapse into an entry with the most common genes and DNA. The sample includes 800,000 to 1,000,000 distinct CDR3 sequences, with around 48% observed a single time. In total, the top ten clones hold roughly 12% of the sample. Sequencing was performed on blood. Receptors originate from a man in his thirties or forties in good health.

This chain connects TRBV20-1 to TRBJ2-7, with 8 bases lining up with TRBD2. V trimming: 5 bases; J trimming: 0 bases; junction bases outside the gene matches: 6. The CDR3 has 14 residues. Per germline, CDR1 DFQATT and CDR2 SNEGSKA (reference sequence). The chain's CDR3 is CSAPTSANSYEQYF. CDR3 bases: TGCAGTGCTCCGACTAGCGCTAACTCCTACGAGCAGTACTTC.

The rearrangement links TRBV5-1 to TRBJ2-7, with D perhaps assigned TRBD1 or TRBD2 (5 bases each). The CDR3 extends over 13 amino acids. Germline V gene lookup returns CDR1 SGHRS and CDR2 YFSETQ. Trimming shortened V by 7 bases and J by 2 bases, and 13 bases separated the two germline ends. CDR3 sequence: CASPQGPTYEQYF. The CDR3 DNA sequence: TGCGCCAGCCCTCAGGGACCTACCTACGAGCAGTACTTC.

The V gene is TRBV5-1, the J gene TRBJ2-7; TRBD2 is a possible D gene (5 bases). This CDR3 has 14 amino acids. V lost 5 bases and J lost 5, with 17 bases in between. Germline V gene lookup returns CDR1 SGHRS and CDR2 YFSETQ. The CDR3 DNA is TGCGCCAGCAGTAATCCCGAGGGCACCGACGAGCAGTACTTC. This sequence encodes CASSNPEGTDEQYF.

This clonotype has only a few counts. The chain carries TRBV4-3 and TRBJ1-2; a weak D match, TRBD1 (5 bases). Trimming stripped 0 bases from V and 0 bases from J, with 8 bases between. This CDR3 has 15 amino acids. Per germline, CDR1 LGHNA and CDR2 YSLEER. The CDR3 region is CASSQEGQSNYGYTF. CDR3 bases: TGCGCCAGCAGCCAAGAGGGGCAGTCTAACTATGGCTACACCTTC.

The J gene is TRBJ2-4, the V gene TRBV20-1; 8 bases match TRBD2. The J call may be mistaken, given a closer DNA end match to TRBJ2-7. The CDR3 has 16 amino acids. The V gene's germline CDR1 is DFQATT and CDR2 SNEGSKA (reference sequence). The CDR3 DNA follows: TGCAGTGCTAGACCCCGGGGGGGCTCTACCTACGGCGAGCAGTACTTC. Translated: CSARPRGGSTYGEQYF.

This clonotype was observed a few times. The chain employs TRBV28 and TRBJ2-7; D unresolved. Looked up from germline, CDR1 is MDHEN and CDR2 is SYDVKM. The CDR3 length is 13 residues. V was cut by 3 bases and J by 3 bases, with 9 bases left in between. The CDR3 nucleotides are TGTGCCAGCAGTTTCGACACCATCTACGAGCAGTACTTC. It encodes CASSFDTIYEQYF.